This section outlines one T cell receptor (beta chain) sequence together with its context. This entry belongs to a study of T cell responses to AZD1222 COVID-19 vaccine. The data were produced by immunoSEQ multiplex PCR, yet TCRdb's version contains in-frame clones alone and is incomplete. This sample has more than 110,000 clones, with 93% found just once. Per the germline V gene, CDR1 is SGHNT and CDR2 is YYREEE (reference sequence). The length of the CDR3 is 16 residues. V dropped 0 bases and J dropped 1; count of bases not matched to a gene: 3. Sequences were derived from peripheral blood, sampled on day 0 of AZD1222 vaccination. This TCR was sampled from an adult in good health. The rearrangement uses TRBV5-4 and TRBJ2-1; 8 bases fit TRBD2. For the CDR3, the DNA is TGTGCCAGCAGCTTGGGTGGCGGGAGGTCCTACAATGAGCAGTTCTTC. Translation gives CASSLGGGRSYNEQFF.